This T cell receptor beta chain originates from a study of PD-L1 blockade in urothelial cancer. Across the whole study: The patients' atezolizumab therapy, 1,200 mg intravenously every 3 weeks, started in the mid-2010s. A median blood sample held roughly 150,000 T cells and about 89,000 unique TCRs.

This clone is a singleton in its sample. Trimming removed 5 bases from V and 1 base from J, with 12 bases in between. Germline lookup yields CDR1 LNHDA and CDR2 SQIVND (reference sequence). The CDR3 runs to 15 residues. Time point meaning: pretreatment peripheral blood. The study collected 1 to 8 samples per patient, pretreatment and on-treatment. Spiking of synthetic TCR analog templates was performed in each PCR. The method was immunoSEQ multiplex PCR; TCRdb's version includes in-frame clones alone and lacks a portion of them. The sample yields 95,000 to 100,000 clones, roughly 84% seen once. The TCR sequence derives from a man between 60 and 75 years old with urothelial cancer. Source: PBMCs, taken around atezolizumab (anti-PD-L1) treatment. V usage is TRBV19 and J usage is TRBJ1-5, with D perhaps TRBD1 (5 bases). CDR3: CASSSLGGSNQPQHF. In DNA form, the CDR3 reads TGTGCCAGTAGTTCCCTGGGGGGGAGCAATCAGCCCCAGCATTTT.